These 8 T cell receptor beta chains share one sample of origin, sequenced in a study of CDR3 diversity in severe acne. MiXCR was run by TCRdb on the PCR reads, yielding one entry per CDR3 protein. The repertoire has almost 85,000 distinct CDR3 sequences, about 54% of them found once; the top ten carry roughly 13%. Input material: blood. The receptors originated from a male donor in good health, without acne.

J is TRBJ1-4 and V is TRBV12-2; the D call TRBD1 from the table was never checked on the DNA. TRBV12-2 is deemed a pseudogene. The CDR3 runs to 18 residues. DNA for the CDR3: TGTGCAAGTCGCTTCGTAGGGGACAGGGGGCGGGGGAATGAAAAACTGTTTTTT. It translates to CASRFVGDRGRGNEKLFF.

The chain is built from TRBV10-1 and TRBJ1-6, with 9 bases matching TRBD1. J lost 10 bases, V lost 9 bases, and 10 bases had no gene match. Per the germline V gene, CDR1 is WNHNN and CDR2 is SYGVQD (reference sequence). The CDR3 sequence is 14 residues long. The CDR3 DNA is TGCGCCAGTCTTAACGGGACAGGGATATCACCCCTCCACTTT. It specifies CASLNGTGISPLHF.

This clonotype was seen more than once but under ten times. Germline and junction disagree at one end, which may indicate a read error. The V call is TRBV28, the J call TRBJ2-5; D may be TRBD1 (5 bases). CDR1 MDHEN and CDR2 SYDVKM come from the germline V gene. The CDR3 extends over 16 amino acids. This CDR3 is CASSSPSAGSHETQYF. The CDR3, as DNA: TGTGCCAGTAGTTCACCTTCGGCAGGGTCTCATGAGACCCAGTACTTC.

This clonotype is labeled medium-sized. The chain has TRBV7-9 and TRBJ2-7; no firm D call. V lost 0 bases and J 0 bases, leaving 6 bases between the germline ends. The CDR3 spans 14 residues. Germline V lookup: CDR1 SEHNR, CDR2 FQNEAQ (reference sequence). CDR3 DNA sequence: TGTGCCAGCAGCTTAGCGGATAGCTCCTACGAGCAGTACTTC. Translation gives CASSLADSSYEQYF.

The table lists this clonotype with many counts. The chain couples TRBV27 to TRBJ2-2; a possible D gene is TRBD2 (6 bases). CDR1 MNHEY and CDR2 SMNVEV come from the germline V gene (reference sequence). Trimming left V 7 bases short and J 0 bases short, with 12 bases between. CDR3 length: 15 amino acids. The CDR3 region is CASTLGGPNTGELFF. CDR3 bases: TGTGCCAGCACCCTGGGGGGACCGAACACCGGGGAGCTGTTTTTT.

A word on this clonotype: The junction departs from the called germline gene at one end, perhaps through a read error. The rearrangement joins TRBV7-8 to TRBJ2-2; 14 bases are shared with TRBD2. Germline V gene lookup returns CDR1 SGHVS and CDR2 FQNEAQ. The CDR3 has 18 residues. CDR3 protein: CANSPKGLAGGVTGELLF. CDR3 nucleotide sequence: TGTGCCAACAGCCCAAAAGGACTAGCGGGAGGAGTCACCGGGGAGCTGCTTTTT.

The V gene is TRBV24-1, the J gene TRBJ1-6; unclear D gene. CDR3 length equals 11 residues. Germline loops: CDR1 KGHDR, CDR2 SFDVKD. V lost 3 bases, J lost 11 bases, and 4 bases lay in between. The CDR3 coding sequence is TGTGCCACCAGTGATAGGGCACCCCTCCACTTT. Translating it yields CATSDRAPLHF.

This chain connects TRBV19 to TRBJ1-2, with D perhaps TRBD1 (6 bases). CDR3 length: 15 residues. V lost 4 bases to trimming and J lost 1 base, with 13 bases between them. CDR1 is LNHDA, CDR2 SQIVND, per germline (reference sequence). CDR3 residues: CASSSGQTNNYGYTF. CDR3 DNA sequence: TGTGCCAGTAGTAGCGGACAGACAAATAACTATGGCTACACCTTC. Based on the CDR3 plus reference TRBV19 and TRBJ1-2, the full variable domain is DGGITQSPKYLFRKEGQNVTLSCEQNLNHDAMYWYRQDPGQGLRLIYYSQIVNDFQKGDIAEGYSVSREKKESFPLTVTSAQKNPTAFYLCASSSGQTNNYGYTFGSGTRLTVV.